One sample yielded the 22 T cell receptor beta chains listed below, sequenced in a study of a mutant IDH1 vaccine in newly diagnosed glioma. Sequenced by immunoSEQ multiplex PCR; TCRdb stores in-frame clones only, minus some. The profile shows approximately 100,000 clones, about 87% of them singletons. Time point described: baseline, week 1 (first vaccination visit). Indicated treatment: pre-vaccination baseline after standard-of-care therapy. The sequences come from PBMCs, collected from a glioma patient treated with radiotherapy, temozolomide or both. Receptor source: a woman in her 50s with glioma.

The chain recombines TRBV27 with TRBJ2-1, with D perhaps TRBD2 (6 bases). Trimming removed 3 bases from V and 4 bases from J, with 7 bases in between. The CDR3 has 13 amino acids. Looked up from germline, CDR1 is MNHEY and CDR2 is SMNVEV (reference sequence). CDR3 DNA: TGTGCCAGCAGTTTCGGGACTTACAATGAGCAGTTCTTC. This encodes CASSFGTYNEQFF.

The chain joins TRBV28 to TRBJ2-3; 13 nucleotides align to TRBD2. CDR1 is MDHEN, CDR2 SYDVKM, per germline. V was clipped by 4 bases and J by 14 bases; unmatched bases: 12. CDR3 length equals 15 residues. The DNA of the CDR3 is TGTGCCAGCAGTTCCCCCGGACTAGCGGGAGCGGCGCGGTATTTT. Translation gives CASSSPGLAGAARYF.

This chain joins TRBV28 and TRBJ2-7, with D perhaps TRBD1 (6 bases). CDR3 length equals 13 residues. Looked up from germline, CDR1 is MDHEN and CDR2 is SYDVKM. Trimming cost V 3 bases and J 7 bases, with 13 bases left between them. CDR3 sequence reads: CASSLQGRREQYF. The CDR3 DNA is TGTGCCAGCAGTTTGCAGGGGCGCAGGGAGCAGTACTTC.

The chain carries TRBV10-3 and TRBJ2-2; the D gene is possibly TRBD2 (7 bases). CDR3 size: 17 residues. Trimming cost V 3 bases and J 7 bases, with 21 bases left between them. Germline V gives CDR1 ENHRY, CDR2 SYGVKD. Here the CDR3 reads CAISENVAGAVGGELFF. The CDR3 DNA reads TGTGCCATCAGTGAAAACGTGGCGGGGGCGGTCGGCGGGGAGCTGTTTTTT.

The chain employs TRBV5-5 and TRBJ1-6; no clear D. Deletions cut 0 bases from V and 0 bases from J, with 10 bases between. Germline loops: CDR1 SGHKS, CDR2 YYEKEE (reference sequence). This CDR3 region has 17 residues. CDR3 residues: CASSLESQSSYNSPLHF. The CDR3 DNA is TGTGCCAGCAGCTTGGAGTCCCAGAGCTCCTATAATTCACCCCTCCACTTT. The whole variable domain, filled in from reference TRBV5-5 and TRBJ1-6, reads DAGVTQSPTHLIKTRGQQVTLRCSPISGHKSVSWYQQVLGQGPQFIFQYYEKEERGRGNFPDRFSARQFPNYSSELNVNALLLGDSALYLCASSLESQSSYNSPLHFGNGTRLTVT.

The chain links TRBV29-1 to TRBJ2-7, with no clear D. Germline V lookup: CDR1 SQVTM, CDR2 ANQGSEA. CDR3 length: 13 residues. V was pared by 2 bases and J by 5 bases, with 13 bases between. In DNA form, the CDR3 reads TGCAGCGTTGAAAAAGTATATGGCGACGAGCAGTACTTC. It translates to CSVEKVYGDEQYF.

The chain recombines TRBV6-5 with TRBJ1-1, with 10 bases aligning to TRBD1. V lost 1 base to trimming and J lost 5 bases; unmatched junction nucleotides: 1. The germline CDR1 and CDR2 sequences are MNHEY and SVGAGI. The CDR3 covers 14 residues. For the CDR3, the DNA is TGTGCCAGCAGTTACTTGGGACAGGGGACTGAAGCTTTCTTT. This codes for CASSYLGQGTEAFF.

The chain links TRBV5-1 to TRBJ2-2, with TRBD1 matching over 7 bases. The CDR3 is 15 amino acids. After removal of 0 bases from V and 7 bases from J, the junction contained 6 bases not matched to a gene. Per the germline V gene, CDR1 is SGHRS and CDR2 is YFSETQ. The CDR3 loop reads CASSLASTGIGELFF. The CDR3 nucleotides read TGCGCCAGCAGCTTGGCCTCGACAGGGATCGGGGAGCTGTTTTTT.

This chain uses TRBV19 with TRBJ1-5; D might be TRBD1 (5 bases). Trimming pared 3 bases from V and 1 base from J, leaving 13 bases between. CDR3 size: 16 residues. Germline values: CDR1 LNHDA, CDR2 SQIVND (reference sequence). Written as DNA, the CDR3 is TGTGCCAGTAGTATGCTCGAATGGGGGAGCAATCAGCCCCAGCATTTT. Its translation is CASSMLEWGSNQPQHF.

This chain joins TRBV5-1 and TRBJ2-2, with a weak D call TRBD1 (6 bases). The germline CDR1 and CDR2 sequences are SGHRS and YFSETQ. The CDR3 loop spans 15 amino acids. Trimming took off 6 bases at V and 0 bases at J, with 12 bases between the two ends. As DNA, the CDR3 is TGCGCCAGCAACGTGGACAGCCCGAACACCGGGGAGCTGTTTTTT. Amino acids: CASNVDSPNTGELFF.

This chain uses TRBV29-1 with TRBJ2-5; possibly TRBD1 for D (5 bases). In germline, CDR1 is SQVTM, CDR2 ANQGSEA. There are 12 residues in the CDR3. Trimming took off 5 bases at V and 4 bases at J, with 11 bases between the two ends. The CDR3 loop reads CSVQGARETQYF. The DNA of the CDR3 is TGCAGCGTTCAAGGGGCGAGAGAGACCCAGTACTTC.

The chain uses TRBV7-9 and TRBJ2-1; 7 bases align to TRBD1. V was clipped by 1 base and J by 3 bases; unmatched bases: 3. Germline V gene sequence: CDR1 SEHNR, CDR2 FQNEAQ (reference sequence). This CDR3 has 15 residues. In DNA, the CDR3 is TGTGCCAGCAGCTTAGGACAGGGCTACTACAATGAGCAGTTCTTC. As protein: CASSLGQGYYNEQFF.

The gene calls are TRBV28 and TRBJ2-2; no definite D call. Germline V CDR1 and CDR2: MDHEN, SYDVKM. V was clipped by 2 bases and J by 0 bases, with 1 base between them. The CDR3 totals 13 residues. CDR3 nucleotide sequence: TGTGCCAGCAGTTTAGCGAACACCGGGGAGCTGTTTTTT. It translates to CASSLANTGELFF.

The V call is TRBV15, the J call TRBJ1-2; 10 bases align to TRBD1. The CDR3 runs to 15 residues. Germline V gives CDR1 LNHNV, CDR2 YYDKDF (reference sequence). The junction had 1 base not matched to a gene; V was cut back by 1 base and J by 2 bases. The CDR3 DNA follows: TGTGCCACCAGCAGAGGACAGGGGGCAAACTATGGCTACACCTTC. Protein product: CATSRGQGANYGYTF.

The chain has TRBV5-1 and TRBJ2-1; no clear D gene. The CDR3 covers 12 residues. Germline lookup yields CDR1 SGHRS and CDR2 YFSETQ. V was clipped by 3 bases and J by 5 bases, with 6 bases between them. Here the CDR3 DNA reads TGCGCCAGCAGCTCAAACAACAATGAGCAGTTCTTC. Amino acid sequence: CASSSNNNEQFF.

The chain carries TRBV5-6 and TRBJ1-2; D remains unclear. The length of the CDR3 is 14 residues. Per germline, CDR1 SGHDT and CDR2 YYEEEE. V dropped 3 bases and J dropped 2 bases, with 11 bases sitting between them. CDR3 sequence reads: CASSYMTLNYGYTF. In DNA form, the CDR3 reads TGTGCCAGCAGCTACATGACCCTCAACTATGGCTACACCTTC.

The genes are TRBV11-2 and TRBJ2-2, with 10 bases aligning to TRBD1. Per germline, CDR1 SGHAT and CDR2 FQNNGV. Germline trimming cut 0 bases from V and 1 base from J; bases unmatched to any gene: 5. The CDR3 spans 18 residues. This CDR3 is CASSLDVTGGLNTGELFF. The CDR3 DNA follows: TGTGCCAGCAGCTTAGATGTGACAGGGGGCTTGAACACCGGGGAGCTGTTTTTT.

The V gene is TRBV5-1, the J gene TRBJ1-6; D is unresolved. Trimming pared 0 bases from V and 1 base from J, leaving 11 bases between. Germline values: CDR1 SGHRS, CDR2 YFSETQ. The CDR3 has 17 amino acids. CDR3 amino acids: CASSLGGRVSYNSPLHF. In DNA, the CDR3 is TGCGCCAGCAGCTTGGGAGGGCGGGTATCCTATAATTCACCCCTCCACTTT. Full variable domain (remainder filled in from reference TRBV5-1 and TRBJ1-6): KAGVTQTPRYLIKTRGQQVTLSCSPISGHRSVSWYQQTPGQGLQFLFEYFSETQRNKGNFPGRFSGRQFSNSRSEMNVSTLELGDSALYLCASSLGGRVSYNSPLHFGNGTRLTVT.

V is TRBV7-8 and J is TRBJ2-3, with D perhaps assigned TRBD1 or TRBD2 (5 bases each). This CDR3 spans 13 amino acids. V lost 3 bases and J 4 bases, leaving 8 bases between the germline ends. The germline V gene encodes CDR1 SGHVS and CDR2 FQNEAQ. CDR3 sequence (DNA): TGTGCCAGCAGCTTGGGACGACCAGATACGCAGTATTTT. Its protein is CASSLGRPDTQYF.

The chain joins TRBV7-9 to TRBJ1-2; D ambiguous. This CDR3 spans 14 amino acids. V lost 5 bases and J 2 bases, leaving 12 bases between the germline ends. Germline loops: CDR1 SEHNR, CDR2 FQNEAQ (reference sequence). The CDR3 DNA sequence: TGTGCCAGCAGCCCCCATCTGGAGAACTATGGCTACACCTTC. It translates to CASSPHLENYGYTF.

J is TRBJ1-4 and V is TRBV25-1; the match to TRBD1 covers 8 bases. V shed 3 bases, J shed 8 bases, and the junction held 2 bases outside the gene matches. This CDR3 has 13 amino acids. Germline CDR1 reads MGHDK; CDR2 reads SYGVNS. This chain's CDR3 is CASSDRGREKLFF. In DNA form, the CDR3 reads TGTGCCAGCAGTGACAGGGGGCGCGAAAAACTGTTTTTT.

There are a few counts of this clone. This chain joins TRBV10-3 and TRBJ1-1, with TRBD1 matching 8 bases. The CDR3 covers 13 residues. The V gene's germline CDR1 is ENHRY and CDR2 SYGVKD. J lost 3 bases, V lost 6 bases, and 3 bases had no gene match. CDR3 residues: CAIRVDRDTEAFF. CDR3 bases: TGTGCCATCAGGGTGGACAGGGACACTGAAGCTTTCTTT.